Listed below are T cell receptor beta chains from one sample, sequenced in a study of T-cell memory formation after mild COVID-19. TCRdb reprocessed the 5' RACE reads via MiXCR and lists one record per CDR3 protein. The data contain 400,000 or so distinct CDR3 sequences, around 21% of them singletons. Specimen: PBMCs or a T cell subset sorted from them (not recorded which). All receptors derive from an adult woman who had mild COVID-19 (a few samples of this study predate the infection). Cell type and time point are not known. The CDR3 runs from the conserved cysteine through the conserved F or W. Each record gives: V gene, D gene, J gene, clone size, CDR3 protein, CDR3 DNA. The D gene is left open where the match is weak. The size of a clone is reported for some rows only, either as once, few or many, or as a class for expanded clones.

TRBV9	TRBD2	TRBJ2-7	few	CASNLGGYGEQYF	TGTGCCAGCAACCTGGGAGGGTACGGCGAGCAGTACTTC
TRBV5-1	NA	TRBJ1-1	NA	CASSWTGPRGEAFF	TGCGCCAGCAGCTGGACCGGGCCTAGGGGTGAAGCTTTCTTT
TRBV12-3/TRBV12-4	TRBD1	TRBJ1-2	few	CASSPGQVYGYTF	TGTGCCAGCAGTCCCGGACAGGTCTATGGCTACACCTTC
TRBV6-5	NA	TRBJ2-1	NA	CASSSTGSEQFF	TGTGCCAGCAGTTCGACCGGGAGTGAGCAGTTCTTC
TRBV19	NA	TRBJ1-1	NA	CASSRSRSGTEAFF	TGTGCCAGTAGTAGGTCCCGGTCGGGGACTGAAGCTTTCTTT
TRBV3-1	NA	TRBJ2-1	few	CASSRLSETDNEQFF	TGTGCCAGCAGCCGCCTTTCTGAGACGGACAATGAGCAGTTCTTC
TRBV4-2	TRBD2	TRBJ2-3	few	CASSQEGLAGGLGTQYF	TGTGCCAGCAGCCAGGAGGGACTAGCGGGAGGTCTGGGTACGCAGTATTTT
TRBV24-1	NA	TRBJ1-5	NA	CATSGGGRAREAQHF	TGTGCCACCAGTGGCGGTGGCAGGGCCAGGGAGGCCCAGCATTTT
TRBV5-1	NA	TRBJ2-1	few	CASIHAPENPNNEQFF	TGCGCCAGCATACATGCTCCGGAGAACCCAAACAATGAGCAGTTCTTC
TRBV5-4	NA	TRBJ2-3	NA	CASRIEAGTDTQYF	TGTGCCAGCCGGATCGAAGCCGGTACAGATACGCAGTATTTT
TRBV7-3	NA	TRBJ2-1	NA	CASSLTGLTSNEQFF	TGTGCCAGCAGCTTAACGGGCCTGACTAGCAATGAGCAGTTCTTC
TRBV3-1	TRBD1	TRBJ2-3	few	CASSRYRGRTDTQYF	TGTGCCAGCAGCCGCTACAGGGGGCGGACAGATACGCAGTATTTT
TRBV5-1	NA	TRBJ2-5	NA	CASSNRAGTETQYF	TGCGCCAGCAGCAACAGGGCCGGGACGGAGACCCAGTACTTC
TRBV2	TRBD1	TRBJ1-1	many	CASGTGGVTEAFF	TGTGCCAGCGGAACAGGGGGGGTCACTGAAGCTTTCTTT
TRBV20-1	TRBD2	TRBJ2-5	few	CSGGTSMETQYF	TGCAGTGGTGGGACTAGCATGGAGACCCAGTACTTC
TRBV6-6	NA	TRBJ2-3	NA	CASTYGGPSTDTQYF	TGTGCCAGCACTTACGGGGGGCCTAGCACAGATACGCAGTATTTT
TRBV25-1	NA	TRBJ1-1	NA	CASSRVGTYTEAFF	TGTGCCAGCAGTAGGGTCGGAACCTACACTGAAGCTTTCTTT
TRBV25-1	NA	TRBJ2-6	NA	CASSVSGSGANVLTF	TGTGCCAGCAGTGTCTCAGGGTCTGGGGCCAACGTCCTGACTTTC
TRBV12-3/TRBV12-4	NA	TRBJ2-7	few	CASTSDRLNSYEQYF	TGTGCCAGCACTTCAGACCGTCTCAACTCCTACGAGCAGTACTTC
TRBV6-2/TRBV6-3	NA	TRBJ1-2	NA	CASSTPLGPRGYTF	TGTGCCAGCAGTACCCCACTAGGACCTCGCGGCTACACCTTC
TRBV12-3/TRBV12-4	TRBD2	TRBJ2-7	many	CASSFGGSYDEQYF	TGTGCCAGCAGTTTCGGGGGGAGCTACGACGAGCAGTACTTC
TRBV20-1	NA	TRBJ1-1	NA	CSADVQGRTEAFF	TGCAGTGCAGATGTACAGGGCAGAACTGAAGCTTTCTTT